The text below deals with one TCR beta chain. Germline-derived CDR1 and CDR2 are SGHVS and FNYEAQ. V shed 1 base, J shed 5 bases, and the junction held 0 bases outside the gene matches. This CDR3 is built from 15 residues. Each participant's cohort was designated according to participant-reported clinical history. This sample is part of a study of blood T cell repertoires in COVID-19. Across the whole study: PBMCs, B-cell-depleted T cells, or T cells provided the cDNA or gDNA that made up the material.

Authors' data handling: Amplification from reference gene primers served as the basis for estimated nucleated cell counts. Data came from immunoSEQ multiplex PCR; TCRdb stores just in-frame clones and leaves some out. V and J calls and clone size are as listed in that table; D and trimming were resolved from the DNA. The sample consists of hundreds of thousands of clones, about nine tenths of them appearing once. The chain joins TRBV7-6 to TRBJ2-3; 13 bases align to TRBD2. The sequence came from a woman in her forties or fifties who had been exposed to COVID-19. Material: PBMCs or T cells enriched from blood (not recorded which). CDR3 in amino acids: CASSLGLAGGDTQYF. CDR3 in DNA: TGTGCCAGCAGCTTAGGACTAGCGGGGGGAGATACGCAGTATTTT. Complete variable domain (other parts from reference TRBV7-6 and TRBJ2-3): GAGVSQSPRYKVTKRGQDVALRCDPISGHVSLYWYRQALGQGPEFLTYFNYEAQQDKSGLPNDRFSAERPEGSISTLTIQRTEQRDSAMYRCASSLGLAGGDTQYFGPGTRLTVL.